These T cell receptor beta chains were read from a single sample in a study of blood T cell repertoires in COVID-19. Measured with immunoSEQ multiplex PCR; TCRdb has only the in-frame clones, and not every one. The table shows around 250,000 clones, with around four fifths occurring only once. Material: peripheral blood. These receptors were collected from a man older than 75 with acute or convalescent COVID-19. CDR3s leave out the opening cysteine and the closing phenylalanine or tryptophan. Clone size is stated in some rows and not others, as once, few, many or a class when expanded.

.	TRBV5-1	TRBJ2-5	ASSPQTTGGQETQY
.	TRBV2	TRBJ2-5	ASSNTGLAQETQY
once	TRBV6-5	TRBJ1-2	ASRVTGNYGYT
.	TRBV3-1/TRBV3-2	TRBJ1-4	ASSQGTGREKLF
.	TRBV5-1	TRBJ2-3	ASSSGTASTDTQY
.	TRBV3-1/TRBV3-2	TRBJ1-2	ASSHRIGGGNYGYT
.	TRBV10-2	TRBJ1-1	ASKRGAGDAEAF
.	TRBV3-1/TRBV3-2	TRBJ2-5	ASSQISETQY
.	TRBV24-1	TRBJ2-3	ATSDLDTSTDTQY
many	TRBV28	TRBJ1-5	ASIFTGSGQPQH
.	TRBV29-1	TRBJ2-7	SANRDRPYEQY
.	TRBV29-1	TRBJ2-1	SAADTHEQF
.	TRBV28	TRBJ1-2	ASRAGGSRGYT
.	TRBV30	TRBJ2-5	AWSVPSGGSQETQY
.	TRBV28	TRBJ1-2	ASSFRGSIGYT